This is a list of T cell receptor beta chains from one sample in a study of cytomegalovirus exposure and HLA in healthy donors. Method: immunoSEQ multiplex PCR; TCRdb's copy keeps in-frame clones and lacks some. Of some 250,000 clones in the sample, 82% are singletons; the top ten hold around 5.4%. Input material: PBMCs. Receptors were obtained from a woman aged 40 to 50 in good health and CMV-seropositive. CDR3s include the opening cysteine and the closing phenylalanine or tryptophan. Fields, in order: V gene, J gene, CDR3 protein.

TRBV4-3	TRBJ1-1	CASSQGGQGARVAFF
TRBV23-1	TRBJ1-3	CASSSTKAAGDVSGNTIYF
TRBV4-1	TRBJ2-1	CASSRDSYNEQFF
TRBV7-2	TRBJ1-2	CASSPVNYGYTF
TRBV7-6	TRBJ2-1	CASSFVTRRGADEQFF
TRBV2	TRBJ1-2	CASPGTGGYGYTF
TRBV18	TRBJ1-1	CASSFRTDNTEAFF
TRBV19	TRBJ2-3	CASSSDRATDTQYF
TRBV6-6	TRBJ2-3	CASRLGQGLTDTQYF
TRBV6-5	TRBJ2-5	CASKGQGVWGTQYF
TRBV7-6	TRBJ1-3	CASSLLRTASGNTIYF
TRBV30	TRBJ1-1	CAWSVQPIGNTEAFF
TRBV27	TRBJ2-2	CASTHSDRLTGELFF
TRBV4-3	TRBJ2-1	CASSLIGTNRDEQFF